The present T cell receptor (beta chain) was sequenced within a study of T cell repertoires in cytomegalovirus infection. At the level of the study: In the study, CMV epitopes included recently identified HLA-C-restricted and well-studied HLA-B-restricted ones. Study-wide points: Frequencies of public TCR beta families were cumulated, and this identified carriers of CMV plus the relevant HLA. Ex vivo, HLA-C-restricted CMV-specific TCR beta clonotypes prevailed over the rest of the response.

The V segment lost 6 bases and the J segment 3 bases; nucleotides outside the gene matches: 5. The CDR3 contains 13 residues. Germline CDR1 DFQATT, CDR2 SNEGSKA (reference sequence). TCRdb reprocessed the reads with MiXCR, giving one entry per CDR3 protein. The table records some 46,000 distinct CDR3 sequences, nearly 20% of them present only once. This clonotype has only a few counts. The antigen is unknown. The receptor was isolated from a human donor in good health (CMV status not recorded). Some clones in this sample may be carry-over from other donors' samples. This specimen was CD8+ T cells from cultured PBMCs, taken from culture after CMV antigen stimulation. This chain links TRBV20-1 with TRBJ1-2; 9 bases match TRBD1. CDR3 residues: CSARDRDHYGYTF. The DNA for the CDR3 is TGCAGTGCCAGGGACAGGGACCACTATGGCTACACCTTC.